The TCR beta chain described here comes from a study of T cells in narcolepsy. Study-wide context: Donors had narcolepsy type 1 or type 2, or were healthy controls.

CDR3 length equals 13 residues. The germline CDR1 and CDR2 sequences are SGDLS and YYNGEE. Deletions cut 3 bases from V and 5 bases from J, with 11 bases between. Regarding the study as a whole: Comparing one patient's CSF and blood CD4+ clonotypes highlighted HCRT- and TRIB2-specific autoreactive clonotypes. Healthy controls reportedly lacked the autoreactive clonotypes serially found in patients' blood.

Comments on this clone: Its antigen is as yet unknown.

The table came from immunoSEQ multiplex PCR; TCRdb's copy has only in-frame clones and leaves some out. The sample has tens of thousands of clones, around 75% seen once. Sequencing was carried out using CD45RA- memory CD4+ T cells from PBMCs. This chain joins TRBV9 and TRBJ2-5, with unresolved D. This TCR came from a human donor with narcolepsy. The CDR3 loop reads CASSDPPVETQYF. In nucleotides, the CDR3 is TGTGCCAGCAGCGACCCCCCGGTGGAGACCCAGTACTTC.